The clone carrying this T cell receptor (beta chain) was found many times. Its antigen is unknown. Germline CDR1 is MDHEN and CDR2 is SYDVKM. This CDR3 is built from 16 residues. V was pared by 3 bases and J by 0 bases, with 12 bases between. The definition of stable Graves' hyperthyroidism was no ophthalmopathy progression within 18 months. Amplification targeted TCR beta CDR3 regions from RNA transcripts. HTBI primers were employed in a first-round RT-PCR of the TCR CDR3. One entry per CDR3 protein, called by TCRdb with MiXCR from the multiplex PCR reads. Of more than 450,000 distinct CDR3 sequences in the sample, 11% to 15% are singletons; the top ten hold roughly 14%. This sample stems from a study of T cells in Graves' hyperthyroidism and ophthalmopathy. Findings of the study overall: Most expanded thyroid clonotypes above 0.001 also appeared in blood.

The specimen was blood. The chain recombines TRBV28 with TRBJ1-5, with D unresolved. The source is a woman aged 40-49 years with Graves' hyperthyroidism. CDR3 region: CASSFGAIYSNQPQHF. In DNA, the CDR3 is TGTGCCAGCAGTTTTGGAGCGATTTATAGCAATCAGCCCCAGCATTTT.